This TCR beta chain was obtained from a study of blood T cells in healthy people across ages. Germline V gives CDR1 SQVTM, CDR2 ANQGSEA. The CDR3 has 14 residues. PCR was performed a second time for roughly 7 to 11 cycles using a sample-barcoded 5' primer and a J-beta primer mix. TCRdb fed the 5' RACE reads into MiXCR, producing one record per CDR3 protein. The data show about 800,000 distinct CDR3 sequences, with just under 25% seen just once and around 3.6% held by the top ten. The sample providers were healthy Caucasian people from Russia, aged about 6 to 90. This clonotype was seen a few times. These sequences were also reported in another study, on T cells of mothers and their children.

The specimen sequenced was blood. V usage is TRBV29-1 and J usage is TRBJ2-1, with D possibly being TRBD1 or TRBD2 (6 bases each). The DNA end favors TRBJ2-5, so the J call may be wrong. This TCR came from a boy between 10 and 17 years old in good health. CDR3 in DNA: TGCAGCGCCCCGGGGGCGGGGACACAAGAGACCCAGTACTTC. This codes for CSAPGAGTQETQYF.